The rows below give T cell receptor beta chains drawn from one sample of a study of control samples from healthy donors and cancer patients. The table came from immunoSEQ multiplex PCR; TCRdb's copy has only in-frame clones and leaves some out. Seen here are some 190,000 clones, 91% observed once, and the top ten hold over 1.5%. Source material: blood. The source of these receptors is a man aged 25-40 years in good health. CDR3s include the opening cysteine and the closing phenylalanine or tryptophan. The D gene is left open where the match is weak. The listing skips clone size in some rows; elsewhere it reads once, few, many or a size class.

j_call: TRBJ2-7
d_call: .
clone_size: .
v_call: TRBV25-1
cdr3_nt: TGTGCCAGCAGGGAAACGGGGCCTGGCAGCTCCTACGAGCAGTACTTC
cdr3_aa: CASRETGPGSSYEQYF

j_call: TRBJ2-5
d_call: .
clone_size: .
v_call: TRBV3-1/TRBV3-2
cdr3_nt: TGTGCCAGCAGCCACCCTCAGCAGATCCAAGAGACCCAGTACTTC
cdr3_aa: CASSHPQQIQETQYF

j_call: TRBJ1-4
d_call: .
clone_size: .
v_call: TRBV7-9
cdr3_nt: TGTGCCAGCAGCCAACTAGGGGGGTTAGAGGAAAAACTGTTTTTT
cdr3_aa: CASSQLGGLEEKLFF

j_call: TRBJ1-1
d_call: .
clone_size: .
v_call: TRBV3-1/TRBV3-2
cdr3_nt: TGTGCCAGCAGCCCTACGTGGGAGTATACTGAAGCTTTCTTT
cdr3_aa: CASSPTWEYTEAFF

j_call: TRBJ2-7
d_call: .
clone_size: .
v_call: TRBV7-9
cdr3_nt: TGTGCCAGCAGCCCGGGACGTTACGAGCAGTACTTC
cdr3_aa: CASSPGRYEQYF

j_call: TRBJ1-5
d_call: .
clone_size: .
v_call: TRBV18
cdr3_nt: TGTGCCAGCTCACCTGCGGCAGGGGTAAGGGATCAGCCCCAGCATTTT
cdr3_aa: CASSPAAGVRDQPQHF

j_call: TRBJ2-3
d_call: TRBD1
clone_size: few
v_call: TRBV6-6
cdr3_nt: TGTGCCAGCAGCTACCGGACAGGAGATACGCAGTATTTT
cdr3_aa: CASSYRTGDTQYF

j_call: TRBJ1-2
d_call: .
clone_size: .
v_call: TRBV12-3/TRBV12-4
cdr3_nt: TGTGCCAGCAGTTTTGGGGGGATCTGGGGCTACACCTTC
cdr3_aa: CASSFGGIWGYTF

j_call: TRBJ2-1
d_call: TRBD2
clone_size: few
v_call: TRBV4-2
cdr3_nt: TGTGCCAGCAGCCGCGCGGGGGGCCCAGACAATGAGCAGTTCTTC
cdr3_aa: CASSRAGGPDNEQFF

j_call: TRBJ1-2
d_call: .
clone_size: .
v_call: TRBV12-3/TRBV12-4
cdr3_nt: TGTGCCGCCTCTAGGCGGGGCTATGGCTACACCTTC
cdr3_aa: CAASRRGYGYTF

j_call: TRBJ2-1
d_call: .
clone_size: .
v_call: TRBV5-6
cdr3_nt: TGTGCCAGCAGCCTAAGAGCCCCGTACTCTTGGGATGAGCAGTTCTTC
cdr3_aa: CASSLRAPYSWDEQFF

j_call: TRBJ2-7
d_call: .
clone_size: .
v_call: TRBV27
cdr3_nt: TGTGCCAGCAGTTTAAGTCAGCCCTACGAGCAGTACTTC
cdr3_aa: CASSLSQPYEQYF

j_call: TRBJ2-2
d_call: TRBD2
clone_size: .
v_call: TRBV2
cdr3_nt: TGTGCCAGCAGTGCCAGACTAGCGACGGGGGAGCTGTTTTTT
cdr3_aa: CASSARLATGELFF

j_call: TRBJ1-2
d_call: .
clone_size: .
v_call: TRBV11-2
cdr3_nt: TGTGCCAGCAGCCCTGGCATGGGGGATGGCTACACCTTC
cdr3_aa: CASSPGMGDGYTF

j_call: TRBJ1-3
d_call: .
clone_size: .
v_call: TRBV7-9
cdr3_nt: TGTGCCAGCAGCCCCCGGGGGAGAACCTACTCTGGAAACACCATATATTTT
cdr3_aa: CASSPRGRTYSGNTIYF

j_call: TRBJ1-5
d_call: TRBD1
clone_size: .
v_call: TRBV30
cdr3_nt: TGTGCCTGGAGTGTAAGGGGGCGCCTTTCGATTCAGCCCCAGCATTTT
cdr3_aa: CAWSVRGRLSIQPQHF

j_call: TRBJ2-7
d_call: TRBD2
clone_size: .
v_call: TRBV27
cdr3_nt: TGTGCCAGCAGTTTACGGCGGGGGGGCCACGAGCAGTACTTC
cdr3_aa: CASSLRRGGHEQYF

j_call: TRBJ1-6
d_call: TRBD1
clone_size: .
v_call: TRBV6-6
cdr3_nt: TGTGCCAGCGAGGGGGCCGCCTATAATTCACCCCTCCACTTT
cdr3_aa: CASEGAAYNSPLHF

j_call: TRBJ2-3
d_call: TRBD2
clone_size: .
v_call: TRBV7-2
cdr3_nt: TGTGCCAGCAGCTTATCTTCCGCGGGGGGGCTTGTCACAGATACGCAGTATTTT
cdr3_aa: CASSLSSAGGLVTDTQYF

j_call: TRBJ2-7
d_call: .
clone_size: once
v_call: TRBV10-3
cdr3_nt: TGTGCCATCAGTGAAACGGGCAGGAGCTCCTACGAGCAGTACTTC
cdr3_aa: CAISETGRSSYEQYF

j_call: TRBJ1-1
d_call: TRBD1
clone_size: .
v_call: TRBV2
cdr3_nt: TGTGCCAGCAGCGGGACAGTCTGGACTGAAGCTTTCTTT
cdr3_aa: CASSGTVWTEAFF

j_call: TRBJ2-1
d_call: TRBD1
clone_size: .
v_call: TRBV15
cdr3_nt: TGTGCCACCAGCAGGGACCGGGACAGGGGTTTCAATGAGCAGTTCTTC
cdr3_aa: CATSRDRDRGFNEQFF

j_call: TRBJ1-2
d_call: .
clone_size: .
v_call: TRBV9
cdr3_nt: TGTGCCAGCAGCGCTCGCTATGGCTACACCTTC
cdr3_aa: CASSARYGYTF

j_call: TRBJ2-7
d_call: .
clone_size: once
v_call: TRBV7-6
cdr3_nt: TGTGCCAGCAGCTTAGCAGGGGCCTGGGAGTCCTACGAGCAGTACTTC
cdr3_aa: CASSLAGAWESYEQYF

j_call: TRBJ2-7
d_call: .
clone_size: .
v_call: TRBV2
cdr3_nt: TGTGCCAGCAGTGACACAGGGCGGAGCTACGAGCAGTACTTC
cdr3_aa: CASSDTGRSYEQYF

j_call: TRBJ2-3
d_call: .
clone_size: .
v_call: TRBV4-1
cdr3_nt: TGCGCCAGCAGCCAAGTAGTTAGTCGCGGGCGGGGCCCCACAGATACGCAGTATTTT
cdr3_aa: CASSQVVSRGRGPTDTQYF

j_call: TRBJ1-2
d_call: TRBD1
clone_size: .
v_call: TRBV25-1
cdr3_nt: TGTGCCAGCAGTGACGATACCACAGGGGGTTTACTTGGCTACACCTTC
cdr3_aa: CASSDDTTGGLLGYTF

j_call: TRBJ1-4
d_call: .
clone_size: .
v_call: TRBV18
cdr3_nt: TGTGCCAGCTCACCCCTGGAGGGAACCGTAGCGAAAAAACTGTTTTTT
cdr3_aa: CASSPLEGTVAKKLFF

j_call: TRBJ2-5
d_call: .
clone_size: .
v_call: TRBV5-1
cdr3_nt: TGCGCCAGCAGAAAAGAAGGGGGGCAAGAGACCCAGTACTTC
cdr3_aa: CASRKEGGQETQYF

j_call: TRBJ2-1
d_call: .
clone_size: .
v_call: TRBV30
cdr3_nt: TGTGCCTGGAGTGTACTGACTGCCTCCTACAATGAGCAGTTCTTC
cdr3_aa: CAWSVLTASYNEQFF

j_call: TRBJ1-1
d_call: .
clone_size: .
v_call: TRBV18
cdr3_nt: TGTGCCAGCTCACCTTCGGACGACACTGAAGCTTTCTTT
cdr3_aa: CASSPSDDTEAFF

j_call: TRBJ1-2
d_call: .
clone_size: .
v_call: TRBV4-2
cdr3_nt: TGTGCCAGCAGCCAAGACAGGGTCGACTATGGCTACACCTTC
cdr3_aa: CASSQDRVDYGYTF

j_call: TRBJ1-2
d_call: .
clone_size: .
v_call: TRBV5-5
cdr3_nt: TGTGCCAGCAGCTTAAGCGTCTATGGCTACACCTTC
cdr3_aa: CASSLSVYGYTF

j_call: TRBJ2-7
d_call: .
clone_size: .
v_call: TRBV27
cdr3_nt: TGTGCCAGCAGTTCCCGTTCCCCGACCGAGCAGTACTTC
cdr3_aa: CASSSRSPTEQYF

j_call: TRBJ1-5
d_call: TRBD1
clone_size: .
v_call: TRBV5-1
cdr3_nt: TGCGCCAGCAGCCCTCCATCGTGGACAGGGGGCAATCAGCCCCAGCATTTT
cdr3_aa: CASSPPSWTGGNQPQHF

j_call: TRBJ2-3
d_call: .
clone_size: .
v_call: TRBV11-3
cdr3_nt: TGTGCCAGCAGCTTTGGTGATACGCAGTATTTT
cdr3_aa: CASSFGDTQYF

j_call: TRBJ2-1
d_call: TRBD2
clone_size: .
v_call: TRBV5-4
cdr3_nt: TGTGCCAGCAGCCGCTTTGGTGCGGGGGGGTACAATGAGCAGTTCTTC
cdr3_aa: CASSRFGAGGYNEQFF

j_call: TRBJ2-7
d_call: TRBD1
clone_size: .
v_call: TRBV19
cdr3_nt: TGTGCCAGTAGTATAGTTGGGACAGGTGGCTACGAGCAGTACTTC
cdr3_aa: CASSIVGTGGYEQYF

j_call: TRBJ2-7
d_call: TRBD2
clone_size: once
v_call: TRBV27
cdr3_nt: TGTGCCACCCAACGCGGGGGGCTGGGTGGTGAGCAGTACTTC
cdr3_aa: CATQRGGLGGEQYF

j_call: TRBJ1-2
d_call: .
clone_size: .
v_call: TRBV9
cdr3_nt: TGTGCCAGCAGTTACCCCCAGGCAGGGGCGGACTATGGCTACACCTTC
cdr3_aa: CASSYPQAGADYGYTF

j_call: TRBJ2-4
d_call: TRBD2
clone_size: .
v_call: TRBV2
cdr3_nt: TGTGCCAGCAGTTTAAGCGGGGGGGCAGCCAAAAACATTCAGTACTTC
cdr3_aa: CASSLSGGAAKNIQYF

j_call: TRBJ1-2
d_call: .
clone_size: few
v_call: TRBV7-9
cdr3_nt: TGTGCCAGCAGCTTAGATTTCGGTCCCTCCGGTGGCTACACCTTC
cdr3_aa: CASSLDFGPSGGYTF

j_call: TRBJ2-3
d_call: TRBD2
clone_size: .
v_call: TRBV2
cdr3_nt: TGTGCCAGCGGTCCTAGCGGGGTTACAGATACGCAGTATTTT
cdr3_aa: CASGPSGVTDTQYF

j_call: TRBJ2-7
d_call: TRBD2
clone_size: .
v_call: TRBV11-2
cdr3_nt: TGTGCCAGCAGCTTACTAGCGGGGGGGGACTACGAGCAGTACTTC
cdr3_aa: CASSLLAGGDYEQYF

j_call: TRBJ2-7
d_call: TRBD1
clone_size: .
v_call: TRBV18
cdr3_nt: TGTGCCAGCTCCCTCGGGACAGGGGGCGGCGAGCAGTACTTC
cdr3_aa: CASSLGTGGGEQYF

j_call: TRBJ2-1
d_call: TRBD1
clone_size: .
v_call: TRBV3-1/TRBV3-2
cdr3_nt: TGTGCCAGCAGCCAAGATCCAGTCTCGCCCGCCCTAGGGGGCCCGCAGTTCTTC
cdr3_aa: CASSQDPVSPALGGPQFF

j_call: TRBJ2-3
d_call: .
clone_size: .
v_call: TRBV7-2
cdr3_nt: TGTGCCAGCAGCTTACTTGCGGGGGCCGCCACAGATACGCAGTATTTT
cdr3_aa: CASSLLAGAATDTQYF

j_call: TRBJ2-3
d_call: .
clone_size: .
v_call: TRBV3-1/TRBV3-2
cdr3_nt: TGTGCCAGCAGCCGAGGGAGAGATACGCAGTATTTT
cdr3_aa: CASSRGRDTQYF